These T cell receptor beta chains were read from a single sample in a study of cytomegalovirus exposure and HLA in healthy donors. Only in-frame clones appear in the TCRdb table, and some are missing; sequencing was by immunoSEQ multiplex PCR. The sample yields 120,000 or so clones, around 70% seen once. The sample taken for sequencing was PBMCs. All receptors derive from a man aged 40-49 years in good health and CMV-seropositive. The CDR3 runs from the conserved cysteine through the conserved F or W. A D gene is named only where the DNA matches it firmly. Some rows have no size entry. The others give once, few or many, or a class for an expanded clone.

d_call | j_call | v_call | clone_size | cdr3_nt | cdr3_aa
TRBD1 | TRBJ1-1 | TRBV10-1 | . | TGCGCCAGCAGACCGACAGGGGTGGGCACTGAAGCTTTCTTT | CASRPTGVGTEAFF
TRBD1 | TRBJ1-3 | TRBV7-6 | . | TGTGCCAGCAGCTTAGAGGGGGCGAGTGGAAACACCATATATTTT | CASSLEGASGNTIYF
TRBD1 | TRBJ2-5 | TRBV5-6 | . | TGTGCCAGCAGCCCGGGCATGGGACAGGGGATGGGGACCCAGTACTTC | CASSPGMGQGMGTQYF
TRBD1 | TRBJ2-1 | TRBV7-2 | . | TGTGCCAGCAGCTTAGACAGGGGGGCCTACAATGAGCAGTTCTTC | CASSLDRGAYNEQFF
. | TRBJ2-5 | TRBV9 | . | TGTGCCAGCAGAGGACAAAACCAAGAGACCCAGTACTTC | CASRGQNQETQYF
. | TRBJ1-2 | TRBV6-5 | . | TGTGCCAGCAGGAACAGGAACTATGGCTACACCTTC | CASRNRNYGYTF
. | TRBJ2-1 | TRBV6-6 | . | TGTGCCAGCCAAAATCAGGGGATCTCCTACAATGAGCAGTTCTTC | CASQNQGISYNEQFF
. | TRBJ2-5 | TRBV18 | . | TGTGCCAGCTCACCGACTAGAACAGGAGAGACCCAGTACTTC | CASSPTRTGETQYF
TRBD2 | TRBJ2-1 | TRBV5-4 | . | TGTGCCAGCAGCAGCCCGGGACTAGATTACAATGAGCAGTTCTTC | CASSSPGLDYNEQFF
. | TRBJ2-3 | TRBV11-2 | few | TGTGCCAGCAGCTTAGTTACCGCCCCGGAGTATTTT | CASSLVTAPEYF
TRBD2 | TRBJ2-3 | TRBV11-2 | . | TGTGCCAGCAGCTCCCCTAGCGGGGGGCCTAGCACAGATACGCAGTATTTT | CASSSPSGGPSTDTQYF
TRBD2 | TRBJ2-5 | TRBV5-4 | . | TGTGCCAGCAGCTCCTGGACTAGCGTGGGAGAGACCCAGTACTTC | CASSSWTSVGETQYF
. | TRBJ2-7 | TRBV6-5 | . | TGTGCCAGCAACACCGGGAGAGAAGTCTACGAGCAGTACTTC | CASNTGREVYEQYF
TRBD1 | TRBJ1-1 | TRBV4-2 | . | TGTGCCAGCAGCCCACGACAGGGGGCGAACACTGAAGCTTTCTTT | CASSPRQGANTEAFF
. | TRBJ2-1 | TRBV4-3 | . | TGCGCCAGCAGCCAACTCGGGTGGAATGAGCAGTTCTTC | CASSQLGWNEQFF
. | TRBJ1-6 | TRBV6-5 | . | TGTGCCAGCAGACTGCGTGGAGGGCTCAAATCACCCCTCCACTTT | CASRLRGGLKSPLHF
TRBD1 | TRBJ2-7 | TRBV6-1 | once | TGTGCCAGCAGTGAAGCCGGGACAGGGTCTTACGAGCAGTACTTC | CASSEAGTGSYEQYF
TRBD2 | TRBJ2-7 | TRBV19 | once | TGTGCCAGTAGTGCCGGGACTAGCGGGTACGAGCAGTACTTC | CASSAGTSGYEQYF
TRBD2 | TRBJ2-3 | TRBV27 | . | TGTGCCAGCAGCAAAGCGGGGGCTCAAGGTACGCAGTATTTT | CASSKAGAQGTQYF
TRBD1 | TRBJ2-7 | TRBV27 | . | TGTGCCAGCAGTTTCGGACAGGGGGAAAGGGAGCAGTACTTC | CASSFGQGEREQYF
TRBD1 | TRBJ2-1 | TRBV13 | . | TGTGCCAGCTACTCCTTCGTGACAGGGGGGGATGAGCAGTTCTTC | CASYSFVTGGDEQFF
TRBD1 | TRBJ1-3 | TRBV29-1 | few | TGCAGCGTTGGGGGGACAGCAGGAAACACCATATATTTT | CSVGGTAGNTIYF
TRBD2 | TRBJ2-1 | TRBV18 | . | TGTGCCAGCTCTCACTGGGGACTAGCGGGAGCTAACTACAATGAGCAGTTCTTC | CASSHWGLAGANYNEQFF
TRBD2 | TRBJ2-1 | TRBV4-3 | . | TGCGCCAGCAGCCAAGCCCTAACTAGCGGGATGAGTCATGAGCAGTTCTTC | CASSQALTSGMSHEQFF
TRBD2 | TRBJ2-2 | TRBV5-1 | . | TGCGCCAGCAGCCCTTTTGGGACTAGCGGGACTTACACCGGGGAGCTGTTTTTT | CASSPFGTSGTYTGELFF
TRBD1 | TRBJ1-2 | TRBV7-2 | . | TGTGCCAGCAGTCTGACAGGGGACTATGGCTACACCTTC | CASSLTGDYGYTF
. | TRBJ1-2 | TRBV29-1 | . | TGCAGCGTTGAACCAGGGATGCACTATGGCTACACCTTC | CSVEPGMHYGYTF
TRBD2 | TRBJ2-3 | TRBV27 | . | TGTGCCAGCAGGCGGGGGGTTGGCACAGATACGCAGTATTTT | CASRRGVGTDTQYF
. | TRBJ1-5 | TRBV6-5 | . | TGTGCCAGCCGGGAGGACAGCTCCAATCAGCCCCAGCATTTT | CASREDSSNQPQHF
. | TRBJ1-2 | TRBV7-2 | few | TGTGCCAGCAGCAATTTAAACTATGGCTACACCTTC | CASSNLNYGYTF
TRBD2 | TRBJ2-1 | TRBV5-1 | . | TGCGCCAGCAGCCCGCAGCGGGGCTCCTACAATGAGCAGTTCTTC | CASSPQRGSYNEQFF
. | TRBJ2-7 | TRBV30 | . | TGTGCCTGGAGTGCACAGGGTTACGAGCAGTACTTC | CAWSAQGYEQYF